The entry below describes one T cell receptor beta chain. Its target antigen remains unknown. No base qualities exist here, and no much larger clone lies one base off it. Taken from the germline V gene, the CDR1 and CDR2 loops are ENHRY and SYGVKD. V loses 2 bases of germline sequence and J loses 5 bases, and the interval between the two ends is 16 bases. The CDR3, cysteine through phenylalanine, is 15 amino acids long. The only DNA kept is the CDR3, 45 bases in frame from the first base. Donors were healthy HIV-negative adults with no recently reported acute infections or vaccinations. Every donor was a Caucasian adult residing in Nashville, Tennessee, USA. CD4+ T cells were enriched by magnetic negative selection; naive cells were then positively selected on CD45RA, and the negative fraction formed the memory subset. Blood was obtained by leukapheresis, after which PBMCs were separated by Ficoll-Histopaque density gradient centrifugation and cryopreserved in liquid nitrogen vapor phase. Analytical flow cytometry was used to check the purity and quantity of every magnetically sorted T cell population. Each sorted fraction had its genomic DNA isolated and then quantified by UV absorbance on a Nanodrop 2000c.

These data are taken from a study of shared clonotypes between healthy human individuals (dated by TCRdb to the early 2020s). Regarding the study in general: The cohort comprised two women and three men aged 18 to 49 years. For each donor, CD4 naive and CD4 memory were each given three plates, CD8 naive was given two plates, and CD8 memory was given one plate. To estimate repertoire size and how much clonotypes are shared between individuals, the study performed deep sequencing of blood TCR repertoires from roughly five healthy adults. To increase sequencing depth and limit assay-specific biases, TCR repertoire library preparation and sequencing were carried out by different laboratories using diverse techniques. Each donor's leukapheresis produced roughly between roughly 0.85 and 9.5 billion PBMCs. Study-level results and caveats: When four donors were compared, the shared fraction of clonotypes was around 5% for naive CD4, over 3% for naive CD8, about 2.5% for memory CD4, and less than 0.45% for memory CD8. Larger estimated clonotype richness was generally found for naive subsets than for memory subsets. Rarefaction of sorted-subset datasets indicated incomplete sequencing despite the large sequencing depth. Pairwise subsampling indicated that sequencing depth was expected to affect the degree of clonotype sharing among donors. Sampling was restricted to blood, and TCR repertoires in tissues likely differ from the TCR repertoires found in blood. The genetic and exposure-history diversity represented was limited by the small number of donors. Clonotypes shared by all four sorted-subset donors showed higher generation probabilities than non-shared clonotypes.

Using the deep immunoSEQ assay, TCR CDR3 regions were amplified from genomic DNA by multiplex PCR. Extracted genomic DNA from each cell subset was distributed evenly across all wells of several immunoSEQ 96-well plates, and each plate was treated as a replicate. For sorted subsets, each replicate PCR was loaded with about 0.2 ug genomic DNA, equivalent to 32,000 or so T cell genomes. Purified libraries were measured with a Qubit 3.0 fluorometer, size-checked on a Bioanalyzer 2100, and measured again with the KAPA Library Quantification kit. Every immunoSEQ 96-well plate was sequenced on a dedicated single-read 150-cycle Illumina NextSeq 550 flow cell. Under the source paper's analysis protocol: The immunoSEQ output contained only junctional sequences without quality scores, so filtering could not match that applied to full-length reads. To assign V/J genes and CDR3, sequences were annotated using PyIR, a Python wrapper for IgBLAST v1.9, with IMGT germline references. Reads were removed for weak V/J assignments (E-value above 1e-6), missing CDR3, stop codons, out-of-frame junctions, or ambiguous translated residues. V3J clonotypes were defined as sequences sharing the same inferred V gene, J gene, and CDR3 amino acid sequence. To compute the percentage overlap between repertoires, the number of shared unique clonotypes was divided by the size of the smaller repertoire. RTK rarefaction, the Chao1 estimator, and Recon v2.1 estimates of unobserved clonotypes were used to assess repertoire richness. Generation probabilities were computed with OLGA for all TCRbeta clonotypes obtained by the gDNA method from several donors. Not all clones reach the TCRdb copy of this immuneACCESS table, which keeps in-frame sequences only. Checked studies attribute under half of the gap to unresolved V genes and leave the rest unexplained. For V, J and clone size, that table is used; D and trimming come from the DNA. This sample gives fewer than 1.4 million clones in total; around 78% of them show up just once. The ten largest clones add up to 0.61% of the sample.

The sequence was obtained from a man between 18 and 35 years old in good health. Some clones in this sample may be carry-over from other donors' samples. Recombination connected TRBV10-3 to TRBJ2-7, with TRBD2 perhaps the D gene, on 6 matching bases. The sequenced sample consisted of memory CD4+ T cells from PBMCs. The intended sense of this specimen's cell subset or site label: CD45RA-negative fraction. The sequenced DNA is TGTGCCATCAGTGAGGGTGGCGGGGATGGCCACGAGCAGTACTTC. Its translation is CAISEGGGDGHEQYF.